This T cell receptor (beta chain) was sequenced for a study of read filtering for tumor transcriptome and immune sequencing. Overall study context: Revised staging placed eight or nine patients in R-ISS I, 15 to 20 in II, roughly 7 in III. DNase treatment preceded whole-transcriptome library preparation. IR-seq gave about 3.5 to 10.27 million TCR reads per sample; RNA-seq gave about 80 to 1,400.

This library used 300 to 500 ng RNA and molecular barcoded adaptors spanning alpha/delta and beta/gamma chains. MiXCR was run by TCRdb on the reads, yielding one entry per CDR3 protein. Of 40,000 or so distinct CDR3 sequences listed, 13% to 15% were seen once; the top ten hold around 6.5%. At least ten counts were recorded for this clonotype. Germline-derived CDR1 and CDR2 are SEHNR and FQNEAQ (reference sequence). With 5 bases removed from V and 0 bases from J, the gap between germline ends came to 13 bases. The CDR3 is made up of 15 amino acids. The sequence was collected from a donor at least 40 years old with multiple myeloma. The rearrangement joins TRBV7-9 to TRBJ1-1, with D possibly TRBD1 on 5 matching bases. The sequenced sample was a population of CD138-negative cells sorted from bone marrow. The CDR3 loop is CASSPSGQVNTEAFF. In DNA, the CDR3 is TGTGCCAGCAGCCCATCAGGGCAGGTGAACACTGAAGCTTTCTTT.